The T cell receptor beta chain described here comes from a study of blood T cell repertoires in COVID-19. Here immunoSEQ multiplex PCR was the method, and the copy in TCRdb shows in-frame clones only, minus some. The sample holds approximately 310,000 clones; around 87% are singletons and the top ten take 6.5% to 9.5%. The trim removed 4 bases at V and 5 bases at J, leaving 8 bases unmatched. This CDR3 region has 13 residues. CDR1 and CDR2 (germline): GTSNPN, SVGIG (reference sequence). The chain has TRBV30 and TRBJ2-7, with 7 bases fitting TRBD1. The receptor comes from a woman aged 45-59 years who had recovered from COVID-19. Sequenced input: peripheral blood. The CDR3 DNA reads TGTGCCTGGAACCAAGCCCAGGGGGACGAGCAGTACTTC. It specifies CAWNQAQGDEQYF.